What follows describes a single T cell receptor (beta chain). Its specificity is not known. The protocol was immunoSEQ multiplex PCR, while the TCRdb copy is restricted to in-frame clones and leaves out a portion. The table includes fewer than 85,000 clones, roughly 85% detected once. Germline assignment: CDR1 SGHRS and CDR2 YFSETQ. With 3 bases clipped from V and 6 bases from J, the junction kept 11 bases outside the gene matches. The CDR3 covers 16 residues. The data belong to a study of OX40 agonist ivuxolimab in advanced cancers. Findings of the study overall: At 0.1 to 3.0 mg/kg, clonal expansion of CD4+ and CD8+ blood T cells had occurred by week 6.

The rearrangement links TRBV5-1 to TRBJ2-2, with 7 bases aligning to TRBD1. This sequence was found in an adult with an advanced solid tumor such as melanoma, head and neck, liver or kidney cancer. The sequenced sample was CD4+ or CD8+ T cells sorted from blood, obtained in a trial of the OX40 agonist ivuxolimab. The CDR3 nucleotides are TGCGCCAGCAGCTCCTTAGGGACAGAACACCCCGGGGAGCTGTTTTTT. The encoded protein is CASSSLGTEHPGELFF.